A single sample is the source of the 19 T cell receptor beta chains below, sequenced in a study of Graves' ophthalmopathy and Graves' hyperthyroidism. Amplified TCR beta CDR3 regions were obtained using RNA transcripts as template. RT-PCR was first run with HTBI primers, then multiplex PCR in a second round. TCRdb called the multiplex PCR reads again in MiXCR, with one record for every CDR3 protein. The data contain 300,000 to 400,000 distinct CDR3 sequences, about a sixth of them singletons. Sample: peripheral blood. All receptors derive from an adult man with Graves' ophthalmopathy.

This clonotype was counted many times. J is TRBJ2-7 and V is TRBV20-1; possibly TRBD2 for D (5 bases). The CDR3 runs to 14 residues. The V and J ends lost 1 base and 3 bases respectively, with 13 bases between them. Per the germline V gene, CDR1 is DFQATT and CDR2 is SNEGSKA (reference sequence). CDR3 region: CSARVQTRGYEQYF. CDR3 bases: TGCAGTGCTAGAGTTCAGACCCGGGGCTACGAGCAGTACTTC.

This clonotype was seen ten or more times. This chain uses TRBV15 with TRBJ1-1; 8 nucleotides align to TRBD1. CDR3 size: 17 residues. The trim removed 8 bases at V and 0 bases at J, leaving 14 bases unmatched. Germline CDR1 reads LNHNV; CDR2 reads YYDKDF (reference sequence). The CDR3 loop reads CATEKRDRRGMNTEAFF. CDR3 bases: TGTGCCACCGAAAAGCGGGACAGGCGGGGGATGAACACTGAAGCTTTCTTT.

This clonotype was detected many times. The chain uses TRBV6-5 and TRBJ2-7, with a tentative D call TRBD2 (6 bases). The germline V and J ends were trimmed by 2 bases and 4 bases, with 15 bases remaining between them. The CDR3 runs to 15 residues. Germline V gene lookup returns CDR1 MNHEY and CDR2 SVGAGI. The CDR3 loop reads CASSYTGGQGYEQYF. The CDR3 bases are TGTGCCAGCAGTTACACTGGAGGGCAAGGGTACGAGCAGTACTTC.

This clonotype was seen at least ten times. The chain joins TRBV19 to TRBJ1-1, with D tentatively TRBD1 (5 bases). The CDR3 consists of 14 residues. Germline V lookup: CDR1 LNHDA, CDR2 SQIVND (reference sequence). V was shortened by 3 bases and J by 2 bases, with 10 bases between the two germline ends. The DNA of the CDR3 is TGTGCCAGTAGTATGGGGGTTATAAACACTGAAGCTTTCTTT. Its protein is CASSMGVINTEAFF.

Ten or more counts support this clonotype. CDR3 DNA: TGTGCCAGCAGTTTCGAGGCTTACTTAAGCGAGCAGTACTTC. Translation gives CASSFEAYLSEQYF. V is TRBV12-3 or TRBV12-4 and J is TRBJ2-7; D uncertain. The CDR3 contains 14 residues. V lost 3 bases and J lost 6, with 15 bases in between.

The chain recombines TRBV6-2 or TRBV6-3 with TRBJ2-5; D possibly corresponds to TRBD2 (5 bases). Per germline, CDR1 MNHEY and CDR2 SVGEGT. This CDR3 spans 13 amino acids. CDR3 amino acids: CAESGTPQETQYF. Here the CDR3 DNA reads TGTGCAGAAAGCGGAACCCCGCAAGAGACCCAGTACTTC.

The table lists this clonotype with many counts. CDR3 bases: TGCAGTGCTAGGAGCGGACAGCCATGGGAGCAGTACTTC. Translated: CSARSGQPWEQYF. The chain joins TRBV20-1 to TRBJ2-7; maybe TRBD1 (6 bases). Trimming stripped 3 bases from V and 7 bases from J, with 16 bases between. CDR1 and CDR2 (germline): DFQATT, SNEGSKA (reference sequence). The CDR3 consists of 13 residues.

This clonotype has at least ten counts. This rearrangement joins TRBV6-6 to TRBJ1-1; 12 bases match TRBD1. After removal of 10 bases from V and 5 bases from J, the junction contained 11 bases not matched to a gene. CDR1 and CDR2 from the germline V gene are MNHNY and SVGAGI (reference sequence). CDR3 length: 15 amino acids. The CDR3 coding sequence is TGTGCCAACTCTCCGGGACAGGGGGCGAGGACTGAAGCTTTCTTT. Its protein product is CANSPGQGARTEAFF.

This clonotype was counted at least ten times. The chain joins TRBV24-1 to TRBJ1-1, with D perhaps TRBD1 (5 bases). Trimming took 2 bases from V and 1 from J, leaving 10 bases between them. The CDR3 has 15 residues. The germline gives CDR1 KGHDR, CDR2 SFDVKD. The DNA of the CDR3 is TGTGCCACCAGTGATTCACTGGGGGGGAACACTGAAGCTTTCTTT. It codes for CATSDSLGGNTEAFF.

The table lists this clonotype with many counts. The chain combines TRBV20-1 with TRBJ2-7; 14 bases map to TRBD2. This CDR3 spans 15 amino acids. The ends lost 5 bases at V and 9 bases at J; junction bases unmatched: 12. Germline CDR1 and CDR2: DFQATT and SNEGSKA (reference sequence). In DNA form, the CDR3 reads TGCAGTGCTGAGGGGACTAGCGGGAGAATAGGAGGGCAGTACTTC. Amino acid sequence: CSAEGTSGRIGGQYF.

In this sample, this clonotype turned up many times. The chain combines TRBV28 with TRBJ2-7; D is ambiguous. V was cut by 3 bases and J by 0 bases, with 9 bases left in between. This CDR3 is built from 14 residues. The germline gives CDR1 MDHEN, CDR2 SYDVKM. DNA of the CDR3: TGTGCCAGCAGTTTGATAAGTAACTCCTACGAGCAGTACTTC. Amino acids: CASSLISNSYEQYF.

Ten or more counts support this clonotype. The chain couples TRBV7-8 to TRBJ1-2; D gene uncertain. V was trimmed by 5 bases and J by 6 bases, leaving 16 bases between them. This CDR3 has 14 residues. CDR1 SGHVS and CDR2 FQNEAQ come from the germline V gene. CDR3 in amino acids: CASSPQPSADGYTF. CDR3 bases: TGTGCCAGCAGCCCCCAGCCGTCAGCGGATGGCTACACCTTC.

This clonotype has ten or more counts. V gene TRBV6-2 or TRBV6-3 combines with J gene TRBJ2-7, with TRBD2 matching 7 bases. The CDR3 extends over 14 amino acids. CDR1 is MNHEY, CDR2 SVGEGT, per germline. J gave up 2 bases and V 10 bases, and 11 bases lay outside the gene matches. CDR3 protein: CATRTGGRAYEQYF. DNA of the CDR3: TGTGCCACCCGCACGGGGGGACGGGCCTACGAGCAGTACTTC.

V and J are TRBV27 and TRBJ2-7, with D uncertain. CDR1 is MNHEY and CDR2 is SMNVEV in the germline V gene (reference sequence). This CDR3 comprises 13 residues. Trimming stripped 0 bases from V and 1 base from J, with 4 bases between. CDR3 DNA: TGTGCCAGCAGTTTATCTGAATCCTACGAGCAGTACTTC. Its translation is CASSLSESYEQYF.

Only a few counts were recorded for this clonotype. V usage is TRBV28 and J usage is TRBJ1-2; 7 nucleotides agree with TRBD1. Losses at the gene ends were 6 bases for V and 8 bases for J; bases not matched to a gene: 12. The CDR3 contains 14 residues. Germline lookup yields CDR1 MDHEN and CDR2 SYDVKM. The CDR3 region is CASRDTGAVRGYTF. In DNA form, the CDR3 reads TGTGCCAGCAGAGATACAGGGGCGGTTAGGGGCTACACCTTC.

The genes are TRBV20-1 and TRBJ2-2; 7 bases fit TRBD1. The CDR3 has 15 amino acids. Germline CDR1 is DFQATT and CDR2 is SNEGSKA (reference sequence). Losses at the gene ends were 4 bases for V and 1 base for J; bases not matched to a gene: 6. CDR3 loop: CSATRTGRNTGELFF. CDR3 DNA sequence: TGCAGTGCTACTCGGACAGGACGGAACACCGGGGAGCTGTTTTTT.

This chain connects TRBV6-2 or TRBV6-3 to TRBJ2-7; TRBD1 matches at 10 bases. The CDR3 loop spans 16 amino acids. Per the germline V gene, CDR1 is MNHEY and CDR2 is SVGEGT. Trimming cost V 1 base and J 4 bases; bases outside gene matches: 7. CDR3 coding DNA: TGTGCCAGCAGTTACTTCAGGACAGGGGGAATATACGAGCAGTACTTC. The encoded protein is CASSYFRTGGIYEQYF.

The V and J genes are TRBV29-1 and TRBJ1-1; the D is unclear. The V end lost 5 bases, the J end lost 6 bases, and 10 bases lay between the germline ends. Germline CDR1 SQVTM, CDR2 ANQGSEA. The length of the CDR3 is 11 residues. The CDR3 nucleotides read TGCAGCGTTCAAGGACGGGCTGAAGCTTTCTTT. Translated: CSVQGRAEAFF. Combining the CDR3 with reference TRBV29-1 and TRBJ1-1 gives the whole variable domain SAVISQKPSRDICQRGTSLTIQCQVDSQVTMMFWYRQQPGQSLTLIATANQGSEATYESGFVIDKFPISRPNLTFSTLTVSNMSPEDSSIYLCSVQGRAEAFFGQGTRLTVV.

This clonotype was recorded many times. The gene calls are TRBV20-1 and TRBJ2-7, with D perhaps being TRBD1 or TRBD2 (6 bases each). The V gene lost 3 bases and the J gene lost 2 bases, with 17 bases spanning the gap. Germline assignment: CDR1 DFQATT and CDR2 SNEGSKA (reference sequence). The CDR3 has 15 residues. The CDR3 DNA is TGCAGTGCTAGGGGGGGCGGGGCGGTCCCCTACGAGCAGTACTTC. Encoded protein: CSARGGGAVPYEQYF.